This entry describes one TCR beta chain. TCRdb's table, derived via immunoSEQ multiplex PCR, lists solely in-frame clones and lacks some. In the table there are about 12,000 clones, around two thirds of which are singletons. This entry comes from a study of neoadjuvant anti-PD-1 for oral cavity cancer. Study background: Patients without progression got a fourth dose around day 43.

Sample: tumor tissue, taken before nivolumab (anti-PD-1) treatment. This receptor was taken from a person aged 35-79 years with oral cavity squamous cell carcinoma. The donor label of this sample is uncertain.

The CDR3 is CATSDRGRYEQYF. Written as DNA, the CDR3 is TGTGCCACCTCGGACAGGGGGCGCTACGAGCAGTACTTC. The chain has TRBV28 and TRBJ2-7, with 11 positions matching TRBD1. V trimming: 10 bases; J trimming: 3 bases; junction bases outside the gene matches: 5. This CDR3 has 13 amino acids. Germline-derived CDR1 and CDR2 are MDHEN and SYDVKM.